The 21 T cell receptor beta chains below all came from one sample that was sequenced in a study of blood T cell repertoires in COVID-19. TCRdb's table, derived via immunoSEQ multiplex PCR, lists solely in-frame clones and lacks some. The sample contains 200,000 or so clones, roughly 90% of which appear only once. The sample comprised peripheral blood. These receptor sequences come from a woman aged 55-75 years with acute or convalescent COVID-19.

In this sample, this clone turned up once. The rearrangement uses TRBV19 and TRBJ1-5, with 9 bases identical to TRBD1. The CDR3 loop spans 15 amino acids. Germline CDR1 is LNHDA and CDR2 is SQIVND (reference sequence). The V and J ends lost 8 bases and 6 bases, in that order; junction bases with no gene match: 11. The CDR3 is CASLPGQGRGQPQHF. The CDR3 region has the DNA TGTGCCAGTCTTCCGGGACAGGGAAGGGGTCAGCCCCAGCATTTT.

This chain uses TRBV6-1 with TRBJ2-7, with D possibly matching TRBD1 (5 bases). CDR1 and CDR2 from the germline V gene are MNHNS and SASEGT. Deletions cut 2 bases from V and 5 bases from J, with 16 bases between. The CDR3 covers 15 residues. CDR3: CASSELGQGRNEQYF. In DNA form, the CDR3 reads TGTGCCAGCAGTGAACTCGGGCAGGGAAGGAACGAGCAGTACTTC.

The rearrangement joins TRBV6-5 to TRBJ1-6, with a tentative D call TRBD1 (6 bases). CDR1 MNHEY and CDR2 SVGAGI come from the germline V gene. This CDR3 region has 14 residues. V was cut by 7 bases and J by 7 bases, with 14 bases left in between. This CDR3 reads CASTIQGGNSPLHF. CDR3 DNA: TGTGCCAGCACCATACAGGGCGGAAATTCACCCCTCCACTTT.

The chain couples TRBV7-9 to TRBJ1-2; D is possibly TRBD1 (6 bases). Germline CDR1 reads SEHNR; CDR2 reads FQNEAQ (reference sequence). The CDR3 consists of 13 residues. The V and J ends lost 8 bases and 6 bases respectively, with 16 bases between them. The CDR3 DNA is TGTGCCAGCGGGGGGGACAAGCCCGATGGCTACACCTTC. Its protein is CASGGDKPDGYTF.

The chain links TRBV7-2 to TRBJ2-1, with D uncertain. Germline V gives CDR1 SGHTA, CDR2 FQGNSA. Trimming left V 2 bases short and J 7 bases short, with 9 bases between. The CDR3 totals 13 residues. CDR3 sequence reads: CASSLFRLNEQFF. For the CDR3, the DNA is TGTGCCAGCAGCTTATTTCGACTTAATGAGCAGTTCTTC.

This clone has more than one count but fewer than ten. The J gene is TRBJ1-6, the V gene TRBV19, with a tentative D call TRBD1 (5 bases). Deletions cut 4 bases from V and 5 bases from J, with 9 bases between. Germline V gene data show CDR1 as LNHDA and CDR2 as SQIVND (reference sequence). The CDR3 runs 14 residues. The CDR3 bases are TGTGCCAGTAGTAGGGGCAGAGATAATTCACCCCTCCACTTT. This translates into CASSRGRDNSPLHF.

This chain uses TRBV11-3 with TRBJ2-2, with TRBD2 matching over 10 bases. This CDR3 region has 13 residues. Germline CDR1 and CDR2: SGHNT and YENEEA. With 0 bases clipped from V and 15 bases from J, the junction kept 4 bases outside the gene matches. CDR3 nucleotides: TGTGCCAGCAGCTTAGAGGCTAGCGGGAGTGTGTTTTTT. This codes for CASSLEASGSVFF.

This clone was recorded a few times. The rearrangement joins TRBV6-6 to TRBJ1-4, with D perhaps TRBD1 (6 bases). Trimming stripped 2 bases from V and 8 bases from J, with 12 bases between. This CDR3 has 14 amino acids. Germline lookup yields CDR1 MNHNY and CDR2 SVGAGI (reference sequence). The CDR3 nucleotides read TGTGCCAGCAGTTACGTAAGGGGGGGAGAAAAACTGTTTTTT. Its protein product is CASSYVRGGEKLFF.

This clone was seen a handful of times. The chain uses TRBV7-2 and TRBJ1-5; 9 bases align to TRBD1. The CDR3 runs to 16 residues. V lost 5 bases to trimming and J lost 2 bases; unmatched junction nucleotides: 7. Germline CDR1 SGHTA, CDR2 FQGNSA. The CDR3 reads CASSTRTGEGNQPQHF. The CDR3 coding sequence is TGTGCCAGCAGCACCAGGACAGGGGAGGGCAATCAGCCCCAGCATTTT.

The chain links TRBV5-1 to TRBJ2-1; weak D call: TRBD2 (5 bases). V was trimmed by 3 bases and J by 1 base, leaving 8 bases between them. CDR3 size: 14 residues. Germline assignment: CDR1 SGHRS and CDR2 YFSETQ. CDR3 loop: CASSSSGSYNEQFF. CDR3 sequence (DNA): TGCGCCAGCAGCTCAAGCGGATCCTACAATGAGCAGTTCTTC.

The chain combines TRBV7-9 with TRBJ1-2; 11 nucleotides agree with TRBD1. V gave up 1 base and J gave up 0 bases; unmatched junction bases: 10. Germline lookup yields CDR1 SEHNR and CDR2 FQNEAQ (reference sequence). This CDR3 spans 19 amino acids. The CDR3 here is CASSLVSGGTGGTNYGYTF. The CDR3 DNA is TGTGCCAGCAGCTTAGTCTCCGGAGGGACAGGGGGAACTAACTATGGCTACACCTTC.

The V gene is TRBV18, the J gene TRBJ1-5; TRBD1 matches at 9 bases. The CDR3 is 20 amino acids. V lost 5 bases and J lost 0; bases outside the gene matches: 17. The germline CDR1 and CDR2 sequences are KGHSH and LQKENI. The CDR3: CASSTLPLSGTGLSNQPQHF. The DNA for the CDR3 is TGTGCCAGCTCAACGCTCCCCCTGTCCGGGACAGGGCTTAGCAATCAGCCCCAGCATTTT.

The genes are TRBV7-8 and TRBJ2-7; 8 nucleotides match TRBD2. The germline CDR1 and CDR2 sequences are SGHVS and FQNEAQ. This CDR3 comprises 16 residues. V shed 2 bases, J shed 4 bases, and the junction held 10 bases outside the gene matches. This chain's CDR3 is CASSLYSGSLRYEQYF. The CDR3 bases are TGTGCCAGCAGCTTATACAGCGGGAGTTTGCGATACGAGCAGTACTTC. Complete variable domain (other parts from reference TRBV7-8 and TRBJ2-7): GAGVSQSPRYKVAKRGQDVALRCDPISGHVSLFWYQQALGQGPEFLTYFQNEAQLDKSGLPSDRFFAERPEGSVSTLKIQRTQQEDSAVYLCASSLYSGSLRYEQYFGPGTRLTVT.

The rearrangement uses TRBV4-2 and TRBJ1-4; TRBD1 is a possible D gene (5 bases). This CDR3 is 15 amino acids long. CDR1 and CDR2 (germline): LGHNA, YNFKEQ. Between the trimmed V and J ends, which lost 4 bases and 6 bases, there was a span of 15 bases. The CDR3 DNA sequence: TGTGCCAGCAGCCCTGGGGCAGGGAACTATGAAAAACTGTTTTTT. Protein sequence: CASSPGAGNYEKLFF.

J is TRBJ2-2 and V is TRBV19, with 8 bases lining up with TRBD1. Germline CDR1 LNHDA, CDR2 SQIVND (reference sequence). The trim removed 3 bases at V and 3 bases at J, leaving 3 bases unmatched. This CDR3 has 15 amino acids. The chain's CDR3 is CASSIQGADTGELFF. CDR3 DNA: TGTGCCAGTAGTATCCAGGGGGCGGACACCGGGGAGCTGTTTTTT.

This clone occurred once. The chain carries TRBV3-1 (or the pseudogene TRBV3-2) and TRBJ2-2, with D possibly TRBD1 on 5 matching bases. The CDR3 runs 18 residues. CDR1 LGHDT and CDR2 YNNKEL come from the germline V gene (reference sequence). The V end lost 4 bases, the J end lost 0 bases, and 18 bases lay between the germline ends. Written as DNA, the CDR3 is TGTGCCAGCAGCCTTCCTGGGGTTAGGGGCGCGAACACCGGGGAGCTGTTTTTT. It yields the protein CASSLPGVRGANTGELFF.

V is TRBV30 and J is TRBJ2-7; 11 nucleotides match TRBD1. Trimming took 0 bases from V and 5 from J; bases not matched to a gene: 6. CDR3 size: 15 residues. The germline CDR1 and CDR2 sequences are GTSNPN and SVGIG (reference sequence). CDR3 in amino acids: CAWSVLGTGGHEQYF. CDR3 coding DNA: TGTGCCTGGAGTGTACTAGGGACAGGGGGGCACGAGCAGTACTTC. Using reference TRBV30 and TRBJ2-7 for the parts outside the CDR3, the full variable domain is SQTIHQWPATLVQPVGSPLSLECTVEGTSNPNLYWYRQAAGRGLQLLFYSVGIGQISSEVPQNLSASRPQDRQFILSSKKLLLSDSGFYLCAWSVLGTGGHEQYFGPGTRLTVT.

The chain recombines TRBV19 with TRBJ2-2; 7 bases line up with TRBD2. This CDR3 contains 16 residues. Trimming removed 3 bases from V and 4 bases from J; junction bases left unmatched: 8. Germline V gives CDR1 LNHDA, CDR2 SQIVND (reference sequence). CDR3 sequence reads: CASSMGGAGSTGELFF. CDR3 nucleotides: TGTGCCAGTAGTATGGGAGGGGCAGGGTCCACCGGGGAGCTGTTTTTT.

The rearrangement links TRBV7-9 to TRBJ2-1, with 9 bases lining up with TRBD2. The CDR3 is made up of 15 amino acids. The V gene's germline CDR1 is SEHNR and CDR2 FQNEAQ (reference sequence). With 5 bases clipped from V and 2 bases from J, the junction kept 4 bases outside the gene matches. CDR3 bases: TGTGCCAGCAGCCTATTAGCGGGAGCCTACAATGAGCAGTTCTTC. Its protein is CASSLLAGAYNEQFF.

This chain's CDR3 is CASSHEVLSASGSSYEQYF. In DNA form, the CDR3 reads TGCGCCAGCAGCCATGAGGTCCTCTCCGCTAGCGGGAGCTCCTACGAGCAGTACTTC. This chain joins TRBV4-3 and TRBJ2-7; 10 nucleotides match TRBD2. After removal of 3 bases from V and 0 bases from J, the junction contained 14 bases not matched to a gene. The length of the CDR3 is 19 residues. Germline values: CDR1 LGHNA, CDR2 YSLEER.

The chain couples TRBV4-3 to TRBJ1-2; D gene uncertain. Trimming stripped 0 bases from V and 5 bases from J, with 10 bases between. This CDR3 spans 14 amino acids. Germline CDR1 reads LGHNA; CDR2 reads YSLEER. In DNA form, the CDR3 reads TGCGCCAGCAGCCAAGAAGTCGGTCGTTATGGCTACACCTTC. It translates to CASSQEVGRYGYTF.